The 24 T cell receptor beta chains reported below all come from one sample, sequenced in a study of tumor and adjacent non-tumor tissue in lung cancer. This sample's RNA came from whole unsorted tissue. TCRbeta libraries were built with three rounds of nested PCR, modified from ARM-PCR. Using its own MiXCR run on the multiplex PCR reads, TCRdb lists one record per CDR3 protein. The sample carries about 110,000 distinct CDR3 sequences, about 87% recorded once. Sequenced: lung tumor tissue. These receptors came from a man in his sixties or seventies with non-small cell lung cancer.

A word on this clonotype: Lacking the conserved final phenylalanine or tryptophan, this CDR3 likely reflects a read error. The genes are TRBV11-3 and TRBJ1-4, with D perhaps TRBD1 (5 bases). CDR1 and CDR2 (germline): SGHNT, YENEEA. Trimming pared 6 bases from V and 7 bases from J, leaving 15 bases between. CDR3 size: 14 residues. The CDR3 loop is CASSRTFSVEKLFL. The CDR3 DNA reads as TGTGCCAGCAGTAGGACATTCTCTGTTGAAAAACTGTTTCTT.

As to this clonotype: At one boundary the junction diverges from the germline segment, which might be a read error. The V and J genes are TRBV6-5 and TRBJ1-2; TRBD1 might be the D (5 bases). Germline lookup yields CDR1 MNHEY and CDR2 SVGAGI. This CDR3 contains 14 residues. The CDR3, as DNA: TGTGCCAGCAGTGGAGCGGGACGGGCCTATGGCTACACTTTC. Amino acid sequence: CASSGAGRAYGYTF.

V is TRBV5-6 and J is TRBJ2-4; 8 bases align to TRBD2. In germline, CDR1 is SGHDT, CDR2 YYEEEE. The CDR3 loop spans 17 amino acids. Trimming at V came to 4 bases and at J to 1 base, leaving 10 bases not matched to a gene. In DNA form, the CDR3 reads TGTGCCAGCAGCCCCACCCGGGGGGGAAGGGCCAAAAACATTCAGTACTTC. Protein sequence: CASSPTRGGRAKNIQYF. The whole variable domain, remainder taken from reference TRBV5-6 and TRBJ2-4, is DAGVTQSPTHLIKTRGQQVTLRCSPKSGHDTVSWYQQALGQGPQFIFQYYEEEERQRGNFPDRFSGHQFPNYSSELNVNALLLGDSALYLCASSPTRGGRAKNIQYFGAGTRLSVL.

This clonotype occurred a few times. V gene TRBV4-2 combines with J gene TRBJ2-7; TRBD1 matches at 8 bases. This CDR3 contains 14 residues. CDR1 is LGHNA and CDR2 is YNFKEQ in the germline V gene. The junction had 8 bases not matched to a gene; V was cut back by 7 bases and J by 3 bases. The CDR3 is CASIQGQGFYEQYF. In nucleotides, the CDR3 is TGTGCCAGCATTCAAGGACAGGGTTTCTACGAGCAGTACTTC.

Points on this clonotype: This sequence may be a read error, since a much larger clone differs from it by one base. The V gene is TRBV20-1, the J gene TRBJ2-7, with 10 bases aligning to TRBD2. Germline trimming cut 0 bases from V and 10 bases from J; bases unmatched to any gene: 12. Per germline, CDR1 DFQATT and CDR2 SNEGSKA (reference sequence). CDR3 length: 15 amino acids. Written as DNA, the CDR3 is TGCAGTGCTAGAGATACGAGTAGCGGGAGGTCATATCAGTACTTC. This translates into CSARDTSSGRSYQYF.

Note on this clonotype: Since the CDR3 does not end with the conserved phenylalanine or tryptophan, this likely comes from a read error. V usage is TRBV5-1 and J usage is TRBJ1-1; no reliable D call. V lost 1 base to trimming and J lost 5 bases, with 6 bases between them. CDR1 and CDR2 from the germline V gene are SGHRS and YFSETQ. The CDR3 has 12 residues. CDR3 amino acids: CASSLIGTEAFY. As DNA, the CDR3 is TGCGCCAGCAGCTTGATTGGGACTGAAGCTTTCTAT.

This clonotype was seen only once. An end of the junction does not agree with germline; a read error may underlie this. V usage is TRBV12-3 or TRBV12-4 and J usage is TRBJ1-1, with a tentative D call TRBD1 (6 bases). The CDR3 consists of 13 residues. This CDR3 is CANSCRDTQKAYF. DNA of the CDR3: TGTGCCAACAGTTGTCGGGACACACAGAAAGCTTACTTT.

As to this clonotype: The germline gene is not matched at one end of the junction; a read error may be the cause. The rearrangement joins TRBV12-3 or TRBV12-4 to TRBJ2-7; D might be TRBD2 (5 bases). CDR3 length: 14 residues. CDR3 bases: TGTGCCAGCATTTTATCTGGGAGTCGGTACGAACAGTACTTC. Encoded protein: CASILSGSRYEQYF.

A remark on this clonotype: At one end the junction does not follow the germline gene, possibly because of a read error. The chain links TRBV6-6 to TRBJ2-1; 9 bases fit TRBD1. From germline, CDR1 is MNHNY and CDR2 SVGAGI (reference sequence). The CDR3 length is 15 residues. The CDR3 sequence: CASIVTGGLYNEQLF. CDR3 sequence (DNA): TGTGCCAGCATTGTGACAGGGGGTCTCTACAATGAGCAGTTATTC.

For this clonotype: An end of the junction differs from the germline gene, which may be a read error. The chain recombines TRBV19 with TRBJ1-2; no firm D call. Germline CDR1 LNHDA, CDR2 SQIVND (reference sequence). The CDR3 sequence is 15 residues long. The CDR3 bases are TGTGCCAATAGTAAGGGTGTTCAGAGTCACTATGGCTACACCTTC. It translates to CANSKGVQSHYGYTF.

About this clonotype: At one boundary the junction diverges from the germline segment, which might be a read error. The chain joins TRBV10-3 to TRBJ2-1; D tentatively reads TRBD1 or TRBD2 (5 bases each). The CDR3 is 15 amino acids. Germline-derived CDR1 and CDR2 are ENHRY and SYGVKD. CDR3 protein: CDISQKGSSYNEQFF. Written as DNA, the CDR3 is TGTGACATCAGCCAAAAGGGGAGTTCCTACAATGAGCAGTTCTTC.

About this clonotype: The junction shows a germline mismatch at one end, possibly a read error. The V gene is TRBV4-3, the J gene TRBJ2-1; 7 positions agree with TRBD2. The V gene's germline CDR1 is LGHNA and CDR2 YSLEER. The CDR3 spans 17 residues. CDR3 bases: TGCGCCAGCAGTCAAGACCCAGCGGGAACTGAATATAACGAGCAGTTCTTC. It translates to CASSQDPAGTEYNEQFF.

Details on this clonotype: The germline gene is not matched at one end of the junction; a read error may be the cause. The chain employs TRBV6-2 or TRBV6-3 and TRBJ2-2; 11 nucleotides align to TRBD2. Germline CDR1 MNHEY, CDR2 SVGEGT. CDR3 size: 18 residues. The CDR3 spells CTSSYFASGRTGTGELFF. The CDR3 coding sequence is TGTACCAGCAGTTATTTTGCTAGCGGGAGGACCGGAACCGGAGAGCTGTTTTTT.

Remarks on this clonotype: A junction boundary mismatches the germline segment, possibly from a read error. The J gene is TRBJ2-1, the V gene TRBV4-3, with D possibly TRBD2 on 6 matching bases. This CDR3 region has 15 residues. Germline V gene sequence: CDR1 LGHNA, CDR2 YSLEER. CDR3 sequence reads: CASSQDLGTGNEQFF. Here the CDR3 DNA reads TGTGCCAGCAGCCAAGATTTAGGGACTGGGAATGAGCAGTTCTTC.

As to this clonotype: A read error is likely, as this CDR3 ends without the conserved phenylalanine or tryptophan. This chain joins TRBV5-5 and TRBJ2-7, with D unclear. The CDR3 is 12 amino acids. The germline V gene encodes CDR1 SGHKS and CDR2 YYEKEE (reference sequence). The CDR3 region has the DNA TGTGCCAGTAGCTTGGTTAACTACGAGCAGTACCTC. Translating it yields CASSLVNYEQYL.

Worth noting for this clonotype: One end of the junction does not line up with germline, which may come from a read error. This sequence joins TRBV11-2 and TRBJ2-1; D is possibly TRBD1 (5 bases). This CDR3 spans 17 amino acids. Germline values: CDR1 SGHAT, CDR2 FQNNGV. For the CDR3, the DNA is TGTGTCAGCGTTTGGGGCTCCAGTGCCGCCTCCTACAATGAGCAATTCTTC. It specifies CVSVWGSSAASYNEQFF.

In the case of this clonotype: One end of the junction fails to match germline, which may point to a read error. V and J are TRBV14 and TRBJ1-6; 7 positions match TRBD1. The CDR3 runs to 14 residues. Germline CDR1 is SGHDN and CDR2 is FVKESK. CDR3 residues: CTSSQTGDNSPLHF. The CDR3 DNA reads as TGTACCAGCAGCCAAACAGGGGACAATTCACCCCTCCACTTT. Using reference TRBV14 and TRBJ1-6 for the parts outside the CDR3, the full variable domain is EAGVTQFPSHSVIEKGQTVTLRCDPISGHDNLYWYRRVMGKEIKFLLHFVKESKQDESGMPNNRFLAERTGGTYSTLKVQPAELEDSGVYFCTSSQTGDNSPLHFGNGTRLTVT.

The genes are TRBV28 and TRBJ1-6; D unresolved. The germline gives CDR1 MDHEN, CDR2 SYDVKM. The CDR3 is 15 residues long. V was shortened by 3 bases and J by 5 bases, with 11 bases between the two germline ends. CDR3 coding DNA: TGTGCCAGCAGTTTTAGGGCACCCAATAATTCACCCCTCCACTTT. Its protein is CASSFRAPNNSPLHF.

For this clonotype: One end of the junction is discordant with germline, which a read error may explain. The chain links TRBV7-3 to TRBJ2-3, with TRBD2 matching over 9 bases. The CDR3 contains 14 residues. Germline V gives CDR1 SGHTA, CDR2 FQGTGA. The CDR3 spells CPSTLAGGTDTQYF. CDR3 DNA: TGTCCCAGCACATTAGCGGGGGGCACAGATACGCAGTATTTT.

As to this clonotype: The junction differs from germline at one of its ends, possibly a read error. The genes are TRBV6-5 and TRBJ2-7; D is perhaps TRBD1 (6 bases). The CDR3 extends over 16 amino acids. CDR1 is MNHEY and CDR2 is SVGAGI in the germline V gene. In nucleotides, the CDR3 is TGTGCGAGCAGACAAACCGGACAGTTAAGATCCTACGAGCAGTACTTC. Protein sequence: CASRQTGQLRSYEQYF.

The CDR3 DNA sequence: TGTGCCAGCACTTTGACAGCGTTTTACGAGCAGTTCTTC. It specifies CASTLTAFYEQFF. The rearrangement uses TRBV6-1 and TRBJ2-7, with D maybe TRBD1 (5 bases). TRBJ2-1 explains the end of the DNA better; the J call may be wrong. Germline V lookup: CDR1 MNHNS, CDR2 SASEGT. This CDR3 region has 13 residues.

There are many counts of this clonotype. The V call is TRBV7-9, the J call TRBJ2-3; D remains ambiguous. The germline V gene encodes CDR1 SEHNR and CDR2 FQNEAQ (reference sequence). Trimming left V 2 bases short and J 4 bases short, with 7 bases between. CDR3 length equals 13 residues. The CDR3 DNA sequence: TGTGCCAGCAGCTTATCAAGTCCAGATACGCAGTATTTT. It translates to CASSLSSPDTQYF.

The V call is TRBV12-3 or TRBV12-4, the J call TRBJ2-7; D is possibly TRBD2 (7 bases). This CDR3 is built from 13 residues. V dropped 5 bases and J dropped 12 bases, with 20 bases sitting between them. This chain's CDR3 is CASSRTGGVEWYF. The DNA of the CDR3 is TGTGCCAGCAGTCGGACGGGGGGCGTAGAGTGGTACTTC.

Remarks on this clonotype: The junction does not match germline at one end; this may be a read error. The chain employs TRBV4-1 and TRBJ2-1; D possibly uses TRBD1 or TRBD2 (6 bases each). Germline V gene sequence: CDR1 MGHRA, CDR2 YSYEKL. The CDR3 is 17 residues long. Here the CDR3 reads CASVPSAGTTSCNEQFF. The CDR3 nucleotides read TGCGCCAGCGTACCATCCGCGGGGACAACGTCCTGCAATGAGCAGTTCTTC.